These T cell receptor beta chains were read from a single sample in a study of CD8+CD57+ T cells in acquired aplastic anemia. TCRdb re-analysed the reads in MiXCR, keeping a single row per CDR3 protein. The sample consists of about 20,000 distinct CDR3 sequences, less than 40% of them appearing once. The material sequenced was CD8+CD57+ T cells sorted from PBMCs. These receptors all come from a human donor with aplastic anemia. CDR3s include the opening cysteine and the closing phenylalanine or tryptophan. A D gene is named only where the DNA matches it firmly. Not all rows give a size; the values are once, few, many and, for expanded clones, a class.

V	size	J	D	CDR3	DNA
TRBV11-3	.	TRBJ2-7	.	CASSIGTAGLYEQYF	TGTGCCAGCAGCATAGGGACGGCGGGTCTCTACGAGCAGTACTTC
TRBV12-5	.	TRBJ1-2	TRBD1	CARPGQGFEYGYTF	TGTGCTAGGCCCGGACAGGGATTTGAATATGGCTACACCTTC
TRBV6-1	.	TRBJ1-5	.	CASSDWFGGSQPQHF	TGTGCCAGCAGTGATTGGTTTGGGGGAAGTCAGCCCCAGCATTTT
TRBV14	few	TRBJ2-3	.	CASSQVMSAFPSTDTQYF	TGTGCCAGCAGCCAAGTCATGTCAGCCTTCCCTAGCACAGATACGCAGTATTTT
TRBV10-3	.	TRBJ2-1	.	CAISTLKEGLRNEQFF	TGTGCCATCAGTACCTTAAAGGAGGGCCTCAGGAATGAGCAGTTCTTC
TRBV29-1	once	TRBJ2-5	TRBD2	CSVPTSPETQYF	TGCAGCGTTCCGACTAGCCCCGAGACCCAGTACTTC
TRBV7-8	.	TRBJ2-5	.	CASSTDPGAETQYF	TGTGCCAGCAGCACGGACCCAGGGGCCGAGACCCAGTACTTC
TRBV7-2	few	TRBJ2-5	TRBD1	CASSSDTGGDETQYF	TGTGCCAGCAGCTCAGATACAGGGGGCGACGAGACCCAGTACTTC
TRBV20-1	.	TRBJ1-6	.	CSASWRDWDSPLHF	TGCAGTGCTAGTTGGAGGGATTGGGATTCACCCCTCCACTTT
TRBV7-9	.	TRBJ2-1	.	CASTVADYNEQFF	TGTGCCAGCACCGTAGCAGATTACAATGAGCAGTTCTTC
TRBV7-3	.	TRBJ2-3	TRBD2	CASSLIIQLIGGGATDTQYF	TGTGCCAGCAGCTTAATAATCCAACTGATCGGCGGGGGGGCCACAGATACGCAGTATTTT
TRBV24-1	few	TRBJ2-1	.	CATSDSRVRQFF	TGTGCCACCAGTGACTCCAGGGTAAGGCAGTTCTTC
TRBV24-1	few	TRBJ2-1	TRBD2	CATSDLGGGYNEQFF	TGTGCCACCAGTGATTTGGGCGGGGGCTACAATGAGCAGTTCTTC
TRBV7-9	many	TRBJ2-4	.	CASSSPEGTPLVQNIQYF	TGTGCCAGCAGCTCCCCAGAGGGGACTCCCCTTGTCCAAAACATTCAGTACTTC
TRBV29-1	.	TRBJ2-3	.	CSVEVQRKYTDTQYF	TGCAGCGTTGAAGTCCAGCGGAAATACACAGATACGCAGTATTTT
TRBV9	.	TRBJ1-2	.	CASSVDLGDYGYTF	TGTGCCAGCAGCGTAGATCTGGGGGACTATGGCTACACCTTC
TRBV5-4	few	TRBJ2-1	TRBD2	CASSSRAGAYNEQFF	TGTGCCAGCAGCTCCAGAGCGGGAGCCTACAATGAGCAGTTCTTC
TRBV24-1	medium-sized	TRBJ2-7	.	CATSDPLTASYEQYF	TGTGCCACCAGTGATCCGCTGACAGCTTCCTACGAGCAGTACTTC
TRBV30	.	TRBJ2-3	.	CARSGQTTDTQYF	TGTGCCCGATCGGGCCAGACCACGGATACGCAGTATTTT
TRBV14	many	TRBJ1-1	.	CASSQEVWGPGRAGENTEAFF	TGTGCCAGCAGCCAAGAGGTTTGGGGTCCCGGGAGGGCAGGCGAGAACACTGAAGCTTTCTTT
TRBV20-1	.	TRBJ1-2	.	CSARVGGDGYTF	TGCAGTGCTAGAGTTGGAGGGGATGGCTACACCTTC